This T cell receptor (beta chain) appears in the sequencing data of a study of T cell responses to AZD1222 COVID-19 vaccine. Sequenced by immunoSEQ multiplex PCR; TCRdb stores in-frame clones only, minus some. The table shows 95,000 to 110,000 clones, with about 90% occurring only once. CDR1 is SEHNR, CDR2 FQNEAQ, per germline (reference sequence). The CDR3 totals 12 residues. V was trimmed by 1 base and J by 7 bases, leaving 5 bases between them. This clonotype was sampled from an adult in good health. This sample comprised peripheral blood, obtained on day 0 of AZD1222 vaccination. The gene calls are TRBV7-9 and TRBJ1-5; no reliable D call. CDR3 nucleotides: TGTGCCAGCAGCTTAGGCCAGCAGCCCCAGCATTTT. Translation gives CASSLGQQPQHF.